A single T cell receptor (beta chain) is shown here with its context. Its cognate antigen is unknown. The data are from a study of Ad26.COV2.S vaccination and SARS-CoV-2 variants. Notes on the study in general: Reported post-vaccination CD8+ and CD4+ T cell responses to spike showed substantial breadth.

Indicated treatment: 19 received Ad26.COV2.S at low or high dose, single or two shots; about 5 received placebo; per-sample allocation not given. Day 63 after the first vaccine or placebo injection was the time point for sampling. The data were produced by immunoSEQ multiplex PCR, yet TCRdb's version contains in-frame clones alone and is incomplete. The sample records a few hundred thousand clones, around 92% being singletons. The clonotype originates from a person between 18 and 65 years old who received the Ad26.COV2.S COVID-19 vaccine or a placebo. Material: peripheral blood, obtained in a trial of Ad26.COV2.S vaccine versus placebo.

CDR3 protein: CASSIDRGHYEQYF. CDR3 coding DNA: TGTGCCAGCAGTATAGACAGGGGTCACTACGAGCAGTACTTC. The rearrangement joins TRBV27 to TRBJ2-7; TRBD1 matches 8 bases. Unmatched junction bases numbered 6, after V lost 5 bases and J lost 3 bases. Germline values: CDR1 MNHEY, CDR2 SMNVEV (reference sequence). This CDR3 spans 14 amino acids.